Shown below are 12 T cell receptor beta chains from a single sample sequenced in a study of blood T cell repertoires in COVID-19. The table came from immunoSEQ multiplex PCR; TCRdb's copy has only in-frame clones and leaves some out. The repertoire has more than 200,000 clones, around nine tenths of them found once; the top ten carry approximately 5.1%. Input material: peripheral blood. The receptors were gathered from a woman in her sixties or seventies with COVID-19, enrolled during active disease.

The chain joins TRBV19 to TRBJ1-5, with D uncertain. CDR3 length: 14 residues. Germline V gives CDR1 LNHDA, CDR2 SQIVND (reference sequence). Trimming took off 4 bases at V and 7 bases at J, with 14 bases between the two ends. In DNA form, the CDR3 reads TGTGCCAGTAGTACCACCCCCTCGGGACAGCCCCAGCATTTT. Its translation: CASSTTPSGQPQHF.

The rearrangement links TRBV19 to TRBJ2-1, with D maybe TRBD1 (5 bases). In germline, CDR1 is LNHDA, CDR2 SQIVND (reference sequence). The CDR3 extends over 13 amino acids. V shed 2 bases and J shed 8 bases, with 10 bases lying between them. The CDR3 region has the DNA TGTGCCAGTAGTATACTCGGCAGGGATGAGCAGTTCTTC. This translates into CASSILGRDEQFF.

The J gene is TRBJ2-1, the V gene TRBV14, with a weak D call TRBD2 (6 bases). Trimming left V 4 bases short and J 5 bases short, with 18 bases between. Germline CDR1 is SGHDN and CDR2 is FVKESK. The CDR3 has 16 amino acids. The CDR3 bases are TGTGCCAGCAGCCGCCTCCCGGGACTGGGCAACAATGAGCAGTTCTTC. Translation gives CASSRLPGLGNNEQFF.

The chain is built from TRBV9 and TRBJ1-1; 7 bases fit TRBD1. The V segment lost 4 bases and the J segment 6 bases; nucleotides outside the gene matches: 12. The CDR3 contains 15 residues. Germline CDR1 reads SGDLS; CDR2 reads YYNGEE. CDR3 coding DNA: TGTGCCAGCAGCCGAAACAGGGGTGGTATAGCTGAAGCTTTCTTT. Encoded protein: CASSRNRGGIAEAFF.

The genes are TRBV5-1 and TRBJ1-5, with 7 nucleotides matching TRBD1. The germline CDR1 and CDR2 sequences are SGHRS and YFSETQ. After removal of 5 bases from V and 4 bases from J, the junction contained 12 bases not matched to a gene. CDR3 size: 16 residues. DNA of the CDR3: TGCGCCAGCAGTCCCAGACAGGGCTCCGAGAATCAGCCCCAGCATTTT. Its protein is CASSPRQGSENQPQHF.

This clone was recorded once. The chain links TRBV4-3 to TRBJ1-1; possibly TRBD1 for D (5 bases). The germline V and J ends were trimmed by 0 bases and 0 bases, with 17 bases remaining between them. The CDR3 contains 18 residues. Looked up from germline, CDR1 is LGHNA and CDR2 is YSLEER. The CDR3 region is CASSQDEETEIMNTEAFF. CDR3 coding DNA: TGCGCCAGCAGCCAAGATGAGGAGACAGAGATAATGAACACTGAAGCTTTCTTT.

The chain uses TRBV29-1 and TRBJ2-1; D is uncertain. V was shortened by 3 bases and J by 0 bases, with 6 bases between the two germline ends. The CDR3 contains 13 residues. Germline V gene lookup returns CDR1 SQVTM and CDR2 ANQGSEA. The CDR3 region has the DNA TGCAGCGTTGAGACAATCTCCTACAATGAGCAGTTCTTC. It yields the protein CSVETISYNEQFF.

The chain is built from TRBV27 and TRBJ2-7; D is possibly TRBD1 (6 bases). CDR3 length equals 16 residues. V dropped 2 bases and J dropped 2 bases, with 16 bases sitting between them. Germline V gene lookup returns CDR1 MNHEY and CDR2 SMNVEV (reference sequence). DNA for the CDR3: TGTGCCAGCAGTTTAAAGGGTTCAGGGGTAACCTACGAGCAGTACTTC. Translating it yields CASSLKGSGVTYEQYF.

Here the CDR3 DNA reads TGTGCCAGCAGCCAAGGACTGCCCCTCTCCGGCTATGGCTACACCTTC. It yields the protein CASSQGLPLSGYGYTF. The chain couples TRBV4-2 to TRBJ1-2; D not resolved. Trimming removed 1 base at V and 4 bases at J, with 16 bases between. The length of the CDR3 is 16 residues. Looked up from germline, CDR1 is LGHNA and CDR2 is YNFKEQ.

The V and J genes are TRBV5-1 and TRBJ2-7; 7 bases fit TRBD1. CDR1 SGHRS and CDR2 YFSETQ come from the germline V gene. V was pared by 4 bases and J by 4 bases, with 11 bases of the junction left unmatched. The CDR3 consists of 15 residues. This chain's CDR3 is CASSLQGPPGYEQYF. Here the CDR3 DNA reads TGCGCCAGCAGCCTACAGGGGCCGCCGGGGTACGAGCAGTACTTC.

The J gene is TRBJ2-2, the V gene TRBV28; TRBD2 aligns across 12 bases. With 1 base clipped from V and 4 bases from J, the junction kept 4 bases outside the gene matches. This CDR3 has 17 amino acids. Germline V gives CDR1 MDHEN, CDR2 SYDVKM. The CDR3: CASSLLASGRGTGELFF. The DNA for the CDR3 is TGTGCCAGCAGTTTATTAGCTAGCGGGAGGGGCACCGGGGAGCTGTTTTTT.

This clone showed up just once. V and J are TRBV6-6 and TRBJ1-3, with TRBD1 as a possible D gene (5 bases). The V gene's germline CDR1 is MNHNY and CDR2 SVGAGI (reference sequence). The germline V and J ends were trimmed by 6 bases and 0 bases, with 15 bases remaining between them. There are 16 residues in the CDR3. The chain's CDR3 is CASSNPRGGSGNTIYF. The CDR3, as DNA: TGTGCCAGCAGCAACCCTCGGGGGGGCTCTGGAAACACCATATATTTT.